These 27 T cell receptor beta chains share one sample of origin, sequenced in a study of blood T cell repertoires in COVID-19. Clones were read by immunoSEQ multiplex PCR, and TCRdb kept only the in-frame ones, dropping some. Found here are over 60,000 clones, roughly 83% of them singletons; the top ten hold around 9.6%. Sequencing was carried out using peripheral blood. These receptors were taken from a man aged 45 to 65 with COVID-19, enrolled during active disease.

The gene calls are TRBV28 and TRBJ1-5; D perhaps matches TRBD1 (6 bases). Germline assignment: CDR1 MDHEN and CDR2 SYDVKM. The CDR3 consists of 15 residues. Trimming removed 2 bases from V and 7 bases from J, with 15 bases in between. The CDR3 loop reads CASSLSLQGMQPQHF. CDR3 nucleotide sequence: TGTGCCAGCAGTTTAAGTTTGCAGGGGATGCAGCCCCAGCATTTT.

The chain combines TRBV7-9 with TRBJ2-1; TRBD2 matches 8 bases. The germline V gene has CDR1 SEHNR and CDR2 FQNEAQ (reference sequence). J lost 7 bases, V lost 5 bases, and 10 bases had no gene match. This CDR3 comprises 15 residues. CDR3 nucleotides: TGTGCCAGCAGCCCCGGGGGGGGGCGAAGGAATGAGCAGTTCTTC. It yields the protein CASSPGGGRRNEQFF.

The chain has TRBV7-2 and TRBJ2-7; no firm D call. Germline lookup yields CDR1 SGHTA and CDR2 FQGNSA. The CDR3 spans 14 residues. V was shortened by 2 bases and J by 1 base, with 9 bases between the two germline ends. The CDR3 reads CASSLQVTSYEQYF. In nucleotides, the CDR3 is TGTGCCAGCAGCTTACAGGTTACATCCTACGAGCAGTACTTC. Drawing the rest from reference TRBV7-2 and TRBJ2-7, the complete variable domain is GAGVSQSPSNKVTEKGKDVELRCDPISGHTALYWYRQSLGQGLEFLIYFQGNSAPDKSGLPSDRFSAERTGGSVSTLTIQRTQQEDSAVYLCASSLQVTSYEQYFGPGTRLTVT.

J is TRBJ1-5 and V is TRBV9; 10 nucleotides match TRBD1. Germline assignment: CDR1 SGDLS and CDR2 YYNGEE. This CDR3 spans 16 amino acids. With V trimmed by 2 bases and J by 4 bases, 6 bases remained unmatched. The CDR3 reads CASSVGTGASNQPQHF. In DNA form, the CDR3 reads TGTGCCAGCAGCGTCGGGACAGGGGCTTCTAATCAGCCCCAGCATTTT.

The J gene is TRBJ1-1, the V gene TRBV4-1, with D possibly matching TRBD1 (6 bases). The CDR3 covers 15 residues. V was clipped by 1 base and J by 2 bases, with 11 bases between them. CDR1 MGHRA and CDR2 YSYEKL come from the germline V gene. The CDR3 region is CASSQVGHLNTEAFF. Here the CDR3 DNA reads TGCGCCAGCAGCCAAGTGGGACATCTAAACACTGAAGCTTTCTTT.

This sequence joins TRBV5-1 and TRBJ2-3; D is perhaps TRBD2 (6 bases). There are 13 residues in the CDR3. V gave up 2 bases and J gave up 4 bases, with 8 bases separating them. The germline CDR1 and CDR2 sequences are SGHRS and YFSETQ. This CDR3 reads CASSFGGPDTQYF. CDR3 sequence (DNA): TGCGCCAGCAGCTTCGGAGGGCCAGATACGCAGTATTTT. Full variable domain (outside the CDR3, taken from reference TRBV5-1 and TRBJ2-3): KAGVTQTPRYLIKTRGQQVTLSCSPISGHRSVSWYQQTPGQGLQFLFEYFSETQRNKGNFPGRFSGRQFSNSRSEMNVSTLELGDSALYLCASSFGGPDTQYFGPGTRLTVL.

The chain links TRBV7-9 to TRBJ2-6; D possibly corresponds to TRBD1 (5 bases). This CDR3 contains 15 residues. The germline V gene encodes CDR1 SEHNR and CDR2 FQNEAQ (reference sequence). V lost 0 bases and J 5 bases, leaving 8 bases between the germline ends. The CDR3 sequence is CASSLAGARANVLTF. CDR3 DNA sequence: TGTGCCAGCAGCTTAGCTGGGGCAAGGGCCAACGTCCTGACTTTC.

This sequence joins TRBV5-5 and TRBJ2-7; 8 bases line up with TRBD1. V was pared by 3 bases and J by 6 bases, with 2 bases of the junction left unmatched. This CDR3 has 12 amino acids. In germline, CDR1 is SGHKS, CDR2 YYEKEE (reference sequence). For the CDR3, the DNA is TGTGCCAGCAGCTCGACAGGGGTCGAGCAGTACTTC. Translated: CASSSTGVEQYF.

This clone was picked up a small number of times. Because the CDR3's place on the DNA is in doubt, the DNA is left out and the CDR3 is given as listed by TCRdb. The J gene is TRBJ2-3, the V gene TRBV6-4; the D segment call TRBD2 is taken from the table without a DNA check. The CDR3 is 14 amino acids in total, end residues counted. The germline CDR1 and CDR2 sequences are MRHNA and SNTAGT. The CDR3 sequence: CASSSSGDQDTQYF.

The count of this clone is one. V and J are TRBV7-6 and TRBJ1-1, with D possibly matching TRBD1 (5 bases). The CDR3 has 14 residues. V lost 3 bases, J lost 0 bases, and 8 bases lay in between. CDR1 is SGHVS, CDR2 FNYEAQ, per germline. The CDR3 loop is CASSLGLLNTEAFF. CDR3 nucleotides: TGTGCCAGCAGCTTGGGGCTCCTGAACACTGAAGCTTTCTTT. Supplemented by reference TRBV7-6 and TRBJ1-1, the full variable domain reads GAGVSQSPRYKVTKRGQDVALRCDPISGHVSLYWYRQALGQGPEFLTYFNYEAQQDKSGLPNDRFSAERPEGSISTLTIQRTEQRDSAMYRCASSLGLLNTEAFFGQGTRLTVV.

The chain carries TRBV10-3 and TRBJ2-7; maybe TRBD2 (5 bases). V dropped 2 bases and J dropped 5 bases, with 16 bases sitting between them. Germline assignment: CDR1 ENHRY and CDR2 SYGVKD. The CDR3 totals 15 residues. CDR3 nucleotides: TGTGCCATCAGTGAGCGGGGTCACCAGAACAACGAGCAGTACTTC. Encoded protein: CAISERGHQNNEQYF.

V gene TRBV5-4 combines with J gene TRBJ1-1; the match to TRBD1 covers 8 bases. V trimming: 6 bases; J trimming: 5 bases; junction bases outside the gene matches: 9. The CDR3 runs to 14 residues. The germline V gene encodes CDR1 SGHNT and CDR2 YYREEE (reference sequence). The CDR3 spells CASTIQGAITEAFF. In DNA form, the CDR3 reads TGTGCCAGCACCATTCAGGGGGCAATTACTGAAGCTTTCTTT.

Written as DNA, the CDR3 is TGCGCCAGCAGCCAAGATGGTGGGAGGGACGAGCAGTACTTC. Amino acids: CASSQDGGRDEQYF. V and J are TRBV4-1 and TRBJ2-7; 7 bases fit TRBD2. Germline CDR1 MGHRA, CDR2 YSYEKL. CDR3 length: 14 amino acids. Trimming removed 0 bases from V and 5 bases from J; junction bases left unmatched: 4.

In this sample, this clone turned up once. The chain has TRBV5-6 and TRBJ1-2, with a weak D call TRBD1 (6 bases). Germline V gene sequence: CDR1 SGHDT, CDR2 YYEEEE. Trimming pared 4 bases from V and 5 bases from J, leaving 9 bases between. This CDR3 comprises 12 residues. DNA of the CDR3: TGTGCCAGCAGCAGCCAGGGGTATGGCTACACCTTC. It encodes CASSSQGYGYTF.

In DNA, the CDR3 is TGTGCCAGCAGCTTAGGGACTAGCGGGAGGGCATACGAGCAGTACTTC. Translating gives CASSLGTSGRAYEQYF. The chain recombines TRBV7-2 with TRBJ2-7, with 15 bases identical to TRBD2. V shed 1 base and J 4 bases; nucleotides not matched to a gene: 2. CDR3 length: 16 amino acids. Per germline, CDR1 SGHTA and CDR2 FQGNSA.

The CDR3 bases are TGTGCCAGCAGCGTAGAGCAGGGGGCGGGTTCACCCCTCCACTTT. Amino acid sequence: CASSVEQGAGSPLHF. The V and J genes are TRBV9 and TRBJ1-6; 8 bases are a match to TRBD1. Trimming took 0 bases from V and 9 from J; bases not matched to a gene: 5. Looked up from germline, CDR1 is SGDLS and CDR2 is YYNGEE. The length of the CDR3 is 15 residues.

Of note for this clone: One end of the junction does not line up with germline, which may come from a read error. The chain employs TRBV7-9 and TRBJ2-1; TRBD2 matches at 8 bases. This CDR3 is 16 amino acids long. Germline V CDR1 and CDR2: SEHNR, FQNEAQ (reference sequence). The CDR3 loop is CASSGGGGRSYTEQFF. CDR3 nucleotide sequence: TGTGCCAGCAGCGGGGGCGGCGGGAGGTCATACACTGAGCAGTTCTTC.

This clone is a singleton in its sample. The chain uses TRBV9 and TRBJ2-4; 7 bases line up with TRBD2. V was clipped by 4 bases and J by 6 bases; unmatched bases: 13. Germline-derived CDR1 and CDR2 are SGDLS and YYNGEE. This CDR3 region has 16 residues. CDR3 residues: CASSPPGGSVGNIQYF. In DNA, the CDR3 is TGTGCCAGCAGCCCCCCCGGCGGGAGTGTTGGAAACATTCAGTACTTC.

The chain employs TRBV4-1 and TRBJ2-3; 9 bases map to TRBD2. V lost 0 bases and J lost 2; bases outside the gene matches: 3. CDR1 and CDR2 (germline): MGHRA, YSYEKL. The CDR3 spans 16 residues. The CDR3 sequence is CASSQEGTSITDTQYF. For the CDR3, the DNA is TGCGCCAGCAGCCAAGAAGGGACTAGCATCACAGATACGCAGTATTTT.

This sequence joins TRBV7-3 and TRBJ2-5, with 8 bases fitting TRBD2. Germline loops: CDR1 SGHTA, CDR2 FQGTGA. This CDR3 comprises 15 residues. Germline trimming cut 4 bases from V and 2 bases from J; bases unmatched to any gene: 6. The CDR3: CASSSTSESQETQYF. CDR3 DNA sequence: TGTGCCAGCAGCTCGACTAGCGAGTCTCAAGAGACCCAGTACTTC.

This rearrangement joins TRBV4-1 to TRBJ2-7, with a weak D call TRBD1 (6 bases). The CDR3 runs 14 residues. The V gene's germline CDR1 is MGHRA and CDR2 YSYEKL. V was clipped by 4 bases and J by 1 base, with 11 bases between them. The CDR3 reads CASSRDIGSYEQYF. The DNA for the CDR3 is TGCGCCAGCAGCCGGGACATCGGATCCTACGAGCAGTACTTC.

This chain uses TRBV6-5 with TRBJ2-3; TRBD1 agrees at 10 bases. The CDR3 is 15 amino acids. Germline V gene sequence: CDR1 MNHEY, CDR2 SVGAGI. Trimming removed 6 bases from V and 1 base from J; junction bases left unmatched: 4. The CDR3 DNA is TGTGCCAGCAGGATCGGGACAGGGGGCACAGATACGCAGTATTTT. Translated, it gives CASRIGTGGTDTQYF.

This rearrangement joins TRBV14 to TRBJ1-1; 9 bases are shared with TRBD1. This CDR3 contains 21 residues. Germline trimming cut 4 bases from V and 5 bases from J; bases unmatched to any gene: 26. Looked up from germline, CDR1 is SGHDN and CDR2 is FVKESK. Here the CDR3 reads CASSLNYELTGTGIRRTEAFF. In nucleotides, the CDR3 is TGTGCCAGCAGCCTGAATTATGAACTTACCGGGACAGGGATTCGGAGAACTGAAGCTTTCTTT.

V is TRBV4-1 and J is TRBJ2-6, with 7 nucleotides matching TRBD1. After removal of 6 bases from V and 0 bases from J, the junction contained 14 bases not matched to a gene. Looked up from germline, CDR1 is MGHRA and CDR2 is YSYEKL. The CDR3 contains 19 residues. This chain's CDR3 is CASREKPGGKRSGANVLTF. CDR3 DNA sequence: TGCGCCAGCAGGGAAAAACCAGGGGGAAAACGCTCTGGGGCCAACGTCCTGACTTTC.

V is TRBV29-1 and J is TRBJ2-1, with TRBD2 matching 7 bases. V was clipped by 5 bases and J by 6 bases; unmatched bases: 4. The CDR3 is 12 amino acids. The V gene's germline CDR1 is SQVTM and CDR2 ANQGSEA. The DNA for the CDR3 is TGCAGCGTTCGGGGGAGGGCCAATGAGCAGTTCTTC. This encodes CSVRGRANEQFF.

The chain couples TRBV12-5 to TRBJ2-2; no definite D call. This CDR3 region has 20 residues. With 0 bases removed from V and 3 bases from J, the gap between germline ends came to 23 bases. CDR1 and CDR2 (germline): LGHNT, FRNRAP. The CDR3 is CASGLVHEWAKVLDTGELFF. The CDR3 DNA reads as TGTGCTAGTGGTTTGGTACACGAATGGGCCAAGGTTTTAGACACCGGGGAGCTGTTTTTT.

This rearrangement joins TRBV7-6 to TRBJ2-1; 9 nucleotides match TRBD1. The J segment lost 4 bases and the V segment lost 5 bases, leaving 6 bases of the junction unmatched. Per germline, CDR1 SGHVS and CDR2 FNYEAQ. The CDR3 is 15 amino acids. The chain's CDR3 is CASSLNRGQYNEQFF. CDR3 nucleotides: TGTGCCAGCAGCCTAAACAGGGGGCAATACAATGAGCAGTTCTTC.